This T cell receptor (beta chain) appears in the sequencing data of a study of T cell changes during pregnancy in multiple sclerosis. Produced via immunoSEQ multiplex PCR; TCRdb's table is partial and in-frame only. The sample holds about 75,000 clones, 94% seen once. CDR3 length: 13 residues. Germline V gene lookup returns CDR1 SNHLY and CDR2 FYNNEI. Trimming stripped 5 bases from V and 6 bases from J, with 11 bases between. Sequenced here: CD4+ T cells from peripheral blood mononuclear cells, sampled after pregnancy. The chain links TRBV2 to TRBJ2-1; tentatively, D is TRBD2 (6 bases). This TCR was sampled from a female donor with multiple sclerosis, enrolled in a pregnancy study. CDR3 sequence (DNA): TGTGCCAGCAGTAAGGGACTTACCAATGAGCAGTTCTTC. This translates into CASSKGLTNEQFF. Looking up the rest from reference TRBV2 and TRBJ2-1 gives the full variable domain: EPEVTQTPSHQVTQMGQEVILRCVPISNHLYFYWYRQILGQKVEFLVSFYNNEISEKSEIFDDQFSVERPDGSNFTLKIRSTKLEDSAMYFCASSKGLTNEQFFGPGTRLTVL.